This TCR beta chain appears in the sequencing data of a study of T cells after yellow fever vaccination. V was clipped by 7 bases and J by 5 bases; unmatched bases: 9. The germline V gene encodes CDR1 MNHEY and CDR2 SMNVEV (reference sequence). The CDR3 is made up of 15 amino acids. This clonotype appeared a few times. Each CDR3 protein is one row after TCRdb ran MiXCR on the 5' RACE reads. Among tens of thousands of distinct CDR3 sequences, about 7% were seen once, and the ten largest hold approximately 35%. This clonotype was obtained from a man between 18 and 29 years old who received the YFV17D yellow fever vaccine. The chain couples TRBV27 to TRBJ1-2; the match to TRBD1 covers 11 bases. The input for sequencing was CD8+ T cells sorted from PBMCs, taken more than 40 days after the first yellow fever vaccination. The CDR3 sequence: CASTTRTGGEYGYTF. The CDR3 bases are TGTGCCAGCACCACGAGGACAGGGGGCGAGTATGGCTACACCTTC.